The rows below give T cell receptor beta chains drawn from one sample of a study of PD-1 blockade in mismatch repair-deficient tumors. Only in-frame clones appear in the TCRdb table, and some are missing; sequencing was by immunoSEQ multiplex PCR. Of about 34,000 clones listed, approximately 80% are singletons. This material consisted of PBMCs, taken roughly 6 weeks after starting pembrolizumab. Source of these receptors: an adult with mismatch repair-deficient cancer. Each CDR3 is given with its conserved first and last residue. A D gene is named only where the DNA matches it firmly. The size entry is marked missing in some rows and otherwise reads once, few, many or a size class.

V	size	J	D	DNA	CDR3
TRBV28	-	TRBJ2-7	-	TGTGCCAGCAGTCCCCACGGGGAGCAGTACTTC	CASSPHGEQYF
TRBV6-1	-	TRBJ1-1	TRBD1	TGTGCCAGCAGTGAAGGGGGACAGGGCGCAAGGGCTTTCTTT	CASSEGGQGARAFF
TRBV28	-	TRBJ1-2	TRBD1	TGTGCCAGCAGTTTGATCGGGACAGGTTATGGCTACACCTTC	CASSLIGTGYGYTF
TRBV28	once	TRBJ2-1	TRBD2	TGTGCCAGCACTCTTACTAGCGGGAGTGGTAATGAGCAGTTCTTC	CASTLTSGSGNEQFF
TRBV7-9	medium-sized	TRBJ2-7	TRBD1	TGTGCCAGCAGCAAAGGAGAGGGGGCCTCATCCTACGAGCAGTACTTC	CASSKGEGASSYEQYF
TRBV10-3	-	TRBJ1-1	-	TGTGCCTCCGACAGCCAGAACACTGAAGCTTTCTTT	CASDSQNTEAFF
TRBV19	few	TRBJ2-7	TRBD1	TGTGCCAGCGGACAGGGATATACCTACGAGCAGTACTTC	CASGQGYTYEQYF
TRBV19	-	TRBJ2-1	-	TGTGCCAGTAGCTCCCTTCGGCGGGACAATGAGCAGTTCTTC	CASSSLRRDNEQFF
TRBV6-5	-	TRBJ1-2	-	TGTGCCAGCAGTTACTCGCAGGGGACCTATGGCTACACCTTC	CASSYSQGTYGYTF
TRBV5-8	-	TRBJ2-7	-	TGTGCCAGCAGCCGAGACGGGCGGGACTACGAGCAGTACTTC	CASSRDGRDYEQYF
TRBV20-1	-	TRBJ1-5	-	TGCAGTGCTAGAGTGGGGGGAATACAGCATTTT	CSARVGGIQHF
TRBV19	-	TRBJ2-3	TRBD2	TGTGCCAGTATCGGCGGGAGGGCCGATAACACAGATACGCAGTATTTT	CASIGGRADNTDTQYF
TRBV6-6	-	TRBJ1-5	TRBD1	TGTGCCAGCAGTGGACAGGGAAACATCGGCAATCAGCCCCAGCATTTT	CASSGQGNIGNQPQHF
TRBV27	once	TRBJ1-1	-	TGTGCCAGCCATTCCTGGCAGGAGAACACTGAAGCTTTCTTT	CASHSWQENTEAFF
TRBV19	-	TRBJ2-5	-	TGTGCCAGTAGTATTGGGGCAGGGATAGAGACCCAGTACTTC	CASSIGAGIETQYF
TRBV28	-	TRBJ2-1	-	TGTGCCAGCATCCCATTTAAGAGCTCCTACAATGAGCAGTTCTTC	CASIPFKSSYNEQFF
TRBV28	-	TRBJ2-2	TRBD2	TGTGCCAGCCGGGCAGCGGGAGGGCCCACCGGGGAGCTGTTTTTT	CASRAAGGPTGELFF
TRBV28	few	TRBJ1-2	TRBD1	TGTGCCAGCAGGCCTCGGGGACAGAACTATGGCTACACCTTC	CASRPRGQNYGYTF
TRBV14	medium-sized	TRBJ2-5	-	TGTGCCAGCAGCCAAGTGATGGGTCGGGTAGAGACCCAGTACTTC	CASSQVMGRVETQYF
TRBV29-1	-	TRBJ2-7	TRBD1	TGCAGCGTTTCGGACAGGGGGCTACACTCCTACGAGCAGTACTTC	CSVSDRGLHSYEQYF
TRBV29-1	-	TRBJ2-1	TRBD2	TGCAGCGGCGCGTCACTAGCGGGAGTTCCCAATGAGCAGTTCTTC	CSGASLAGVPNEQFF
TRBV19	-	TRBJ2-3	-	TGTGCCAGTAGTATAACGGGAGCAGATACGCAGTATTTT	CASSITGADTQYF
TRBV27	once	TRBJ1-1	-	TGTGCCAGCCGCCCAGAGGGACAACTCCGAGGGACTGAAGCTTTCTTT	CASRPEGQLRGTEAFF
TRBV7-9	-	TRBJ1-4	TRBD1	TGTGCCAGCAGTCGGGGGACAGGGGAGTTTGAAAAACTGTTTTTT	CASSRGTGEFEKLFF
TRBV28	few	TRBJ1-2	-	TGTGCCAGCAGTTCAGGGACATCCACCATCGGCTACACCTTC	CASSSGTSTIGYTF
TRBV6-4	-	TRBJ2-5	TRBD2	TGTGCCAGCAGAAAACTGGGAACTAGCGGTATCCTCCAAGAGACCCAGTACTTC	CASRKLGTSGILQETQYF
TRBV28	-	TRBJ2-3	TRBD2	TGTGCCAGCAGGCTTCCCCCTAGCGGGCCGACAGATACGCAGTATTTT	CASRLPPSGPTDTQYF
TRBV7-6	few	TRBJ2-7	-	TGTGCCAGCAGCTTACTGGGGGTGGGGAGGGAGCAGTACTTC	CASSLLGVGREQYF
TRBV5-6	-	TRBJ1-2	TRBD1	TGTGCCAGCAGCTTGGTAATGGGACAGGGGATGGATGGCTACACCTTC	CASSLVMGQGMDGYTF
TRBV20-1	-	TRBJ1-5	-	TGCAGTGCTAGAGCGGGAACAGCCCAGCATTTT	CSARAGTAQHF
TRBV2	-	TRBJ2-3	TRBD2	TGTGCCAGCACCGGGCTAGCGGGATCAGATACGCAGTATTTT	CASTGLAGSDTQYF